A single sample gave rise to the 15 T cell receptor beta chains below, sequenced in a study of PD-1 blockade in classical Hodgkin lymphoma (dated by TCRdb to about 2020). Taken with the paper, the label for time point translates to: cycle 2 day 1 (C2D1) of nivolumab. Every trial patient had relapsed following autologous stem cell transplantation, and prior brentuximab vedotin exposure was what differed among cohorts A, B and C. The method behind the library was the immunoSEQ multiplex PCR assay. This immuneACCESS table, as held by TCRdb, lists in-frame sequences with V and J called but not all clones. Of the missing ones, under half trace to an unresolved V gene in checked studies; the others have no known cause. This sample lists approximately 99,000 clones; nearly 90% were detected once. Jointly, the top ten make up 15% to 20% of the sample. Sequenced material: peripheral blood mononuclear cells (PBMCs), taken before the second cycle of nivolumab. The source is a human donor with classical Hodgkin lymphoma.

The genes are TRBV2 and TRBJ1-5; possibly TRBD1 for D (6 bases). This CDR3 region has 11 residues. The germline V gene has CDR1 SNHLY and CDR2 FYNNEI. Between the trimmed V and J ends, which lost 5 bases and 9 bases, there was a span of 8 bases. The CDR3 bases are TGTGCCAGCAGTCAAGGGGGGCCCCAGCATTTT. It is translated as CASSQGGPQHF. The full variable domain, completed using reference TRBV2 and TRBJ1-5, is EPEVTQTPSHQVTQMGQEVILRCVPISNHLYFYWYRQILGQKVEFLVSFYNNEISEKSEIFDDQFSVERPDGSNFTLKIRSTKLEDSAMYFCASSQGGPQHFGDGTRLSIL.

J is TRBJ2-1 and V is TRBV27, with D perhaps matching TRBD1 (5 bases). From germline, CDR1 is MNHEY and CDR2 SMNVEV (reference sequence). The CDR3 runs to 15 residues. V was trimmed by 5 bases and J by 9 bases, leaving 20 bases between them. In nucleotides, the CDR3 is TGTGCCAGCAGTCCAGGGTCGAAGGTTGTGCGTGAGCAGTTCTTC. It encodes CASSPGSKVVREQFF.

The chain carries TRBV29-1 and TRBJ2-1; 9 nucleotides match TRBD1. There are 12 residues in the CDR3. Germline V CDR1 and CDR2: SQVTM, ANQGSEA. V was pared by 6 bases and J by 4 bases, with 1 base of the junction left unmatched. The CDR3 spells CSVDRGYNEQFF. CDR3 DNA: TGCAGCGTCGACAGGGGGTACAATGAGCAGTTCTTC.

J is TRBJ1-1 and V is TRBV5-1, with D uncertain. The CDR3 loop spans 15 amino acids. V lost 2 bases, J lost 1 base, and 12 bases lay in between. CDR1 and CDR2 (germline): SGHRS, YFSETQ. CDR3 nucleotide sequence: TGCGCCAGCAGCTTCGTGTCGGCTCAGAACACTGAAGCTTTCTTT. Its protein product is CASSFVSAQNTEAFF.

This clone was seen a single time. The CDR3 DNA sequence: TGCGCCAGCAGCTTGGCACCCGGGGTCTACAATGAGCAGTTCTTC. Translating it yields CASSLAPGVYNEQFF. This rearrangement joins TRBV5-1 to TRBJ2-1, with D perhaps TRBD2 (5 bases). V lost 0 bases and J 3 bases, leaving 10 bases between the germline ends. This CDR3 has 15 residues. Germline V gene sequence: CDR1 SGHRS, CDR2 YFSETQ.

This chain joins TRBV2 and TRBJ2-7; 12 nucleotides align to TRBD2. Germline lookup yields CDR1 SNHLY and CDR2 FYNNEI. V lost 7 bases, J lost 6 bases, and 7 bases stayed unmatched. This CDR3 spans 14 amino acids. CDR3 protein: CASNQLAGGPEQYF. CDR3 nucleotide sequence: TGTGCCAGCAACCAACTAGCGGGAGGACCCGAGCAGTACTTC.

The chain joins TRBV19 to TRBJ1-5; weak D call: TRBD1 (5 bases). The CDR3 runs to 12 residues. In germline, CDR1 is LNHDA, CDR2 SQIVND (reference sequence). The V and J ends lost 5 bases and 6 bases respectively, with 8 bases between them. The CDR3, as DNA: TGTGCCAGTAGTGTAGGGGTTCAGCCCCAGCATTTT. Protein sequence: CASSVGVQPQHF.

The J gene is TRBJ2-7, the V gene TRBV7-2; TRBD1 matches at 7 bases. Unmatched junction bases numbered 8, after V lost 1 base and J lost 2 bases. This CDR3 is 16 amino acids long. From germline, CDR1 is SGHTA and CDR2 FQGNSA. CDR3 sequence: CASSLGRQGPTYEQYF. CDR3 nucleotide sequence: TGTGCCAGCAGCTTAGGAAGACAGGGCCCGACCTACGAGCAGTACTTC.

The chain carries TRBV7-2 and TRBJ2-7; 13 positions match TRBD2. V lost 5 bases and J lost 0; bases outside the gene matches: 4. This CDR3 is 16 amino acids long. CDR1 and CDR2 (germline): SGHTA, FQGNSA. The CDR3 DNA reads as TGTGCCAGCAGCCCACGGACTAGCGGGAGCTCCTACGAGCAGTACTTC. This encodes CASSPRTSGSSYEQYF.

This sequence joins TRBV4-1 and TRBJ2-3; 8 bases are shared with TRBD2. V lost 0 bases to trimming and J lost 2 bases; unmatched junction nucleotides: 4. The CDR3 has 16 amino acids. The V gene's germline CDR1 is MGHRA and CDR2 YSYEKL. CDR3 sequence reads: CASSQETSGNTDTQYF. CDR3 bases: TGCGCCAGCAGCCAAGAAACTAGCGGAAACACAGATACGCAGTATTTT.

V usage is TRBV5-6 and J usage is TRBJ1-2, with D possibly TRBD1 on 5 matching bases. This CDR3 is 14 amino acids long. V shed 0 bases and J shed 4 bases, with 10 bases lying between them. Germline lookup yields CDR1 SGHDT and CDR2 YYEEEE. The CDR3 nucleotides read TGTGCCAGCAGCTTGGTTCAGGGCAGCTATGGCTACACCTTC. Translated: CASSLVQGSYGYTF.

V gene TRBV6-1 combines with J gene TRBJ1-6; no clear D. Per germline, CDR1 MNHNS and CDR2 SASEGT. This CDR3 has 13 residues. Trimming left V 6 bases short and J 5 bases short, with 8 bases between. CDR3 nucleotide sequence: TGTGCCAGCAGCTTCCCTGATAATTCACCCCTCCACTTT. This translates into CASSFPDNSPLHF.

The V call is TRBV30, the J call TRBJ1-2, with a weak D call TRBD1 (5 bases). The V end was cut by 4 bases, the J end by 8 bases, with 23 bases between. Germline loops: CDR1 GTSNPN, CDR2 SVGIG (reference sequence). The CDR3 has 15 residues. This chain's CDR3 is CAWTATDGGRKGYTF. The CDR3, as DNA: TGTGCCTGGACCGCTACCGACGGGGGTCGAAAAGGCTACACCTTC. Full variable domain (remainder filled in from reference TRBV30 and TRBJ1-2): SQTIHQWPATLVQPVGSPLSLECTVEGTSNPNLYWYRQAAGRGLQLLFYSVGIGQISSEVPQNLSASRPQDRQFILSSKKLLLSDSGFYLCAWTATDGGRKGYTFGSGTRLTVV.

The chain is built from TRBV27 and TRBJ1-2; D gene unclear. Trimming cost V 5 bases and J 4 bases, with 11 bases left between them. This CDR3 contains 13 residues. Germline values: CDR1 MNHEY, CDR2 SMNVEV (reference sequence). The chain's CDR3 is CASSPRLGYGYTF. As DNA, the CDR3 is TGTGCCAGCAGTCCCCGTCTCGGCTATGGCTACACCTTC.

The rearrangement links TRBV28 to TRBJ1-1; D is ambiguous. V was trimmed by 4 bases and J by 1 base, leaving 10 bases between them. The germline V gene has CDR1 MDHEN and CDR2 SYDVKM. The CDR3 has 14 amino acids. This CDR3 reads CASSSLQRNTEAFF. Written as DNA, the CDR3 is TGTGCCAGCAGTTCGTTACAGAGGAACACTGAAGCTTTCTTT.